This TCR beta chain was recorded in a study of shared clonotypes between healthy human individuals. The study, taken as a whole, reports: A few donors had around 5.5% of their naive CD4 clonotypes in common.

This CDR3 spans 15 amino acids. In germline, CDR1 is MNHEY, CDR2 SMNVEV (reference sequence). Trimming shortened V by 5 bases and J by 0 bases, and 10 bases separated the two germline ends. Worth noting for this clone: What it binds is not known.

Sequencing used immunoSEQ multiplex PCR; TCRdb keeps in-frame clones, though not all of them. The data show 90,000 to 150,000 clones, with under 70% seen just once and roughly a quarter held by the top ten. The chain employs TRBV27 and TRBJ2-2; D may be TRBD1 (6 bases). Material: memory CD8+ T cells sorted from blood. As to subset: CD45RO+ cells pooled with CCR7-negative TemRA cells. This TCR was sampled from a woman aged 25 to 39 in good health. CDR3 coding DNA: TGTGCCAGCAGTCAGAACAGGGCGAACACCGGGGAGCTGTTTTTT. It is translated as CASSQNRANTGELFF.